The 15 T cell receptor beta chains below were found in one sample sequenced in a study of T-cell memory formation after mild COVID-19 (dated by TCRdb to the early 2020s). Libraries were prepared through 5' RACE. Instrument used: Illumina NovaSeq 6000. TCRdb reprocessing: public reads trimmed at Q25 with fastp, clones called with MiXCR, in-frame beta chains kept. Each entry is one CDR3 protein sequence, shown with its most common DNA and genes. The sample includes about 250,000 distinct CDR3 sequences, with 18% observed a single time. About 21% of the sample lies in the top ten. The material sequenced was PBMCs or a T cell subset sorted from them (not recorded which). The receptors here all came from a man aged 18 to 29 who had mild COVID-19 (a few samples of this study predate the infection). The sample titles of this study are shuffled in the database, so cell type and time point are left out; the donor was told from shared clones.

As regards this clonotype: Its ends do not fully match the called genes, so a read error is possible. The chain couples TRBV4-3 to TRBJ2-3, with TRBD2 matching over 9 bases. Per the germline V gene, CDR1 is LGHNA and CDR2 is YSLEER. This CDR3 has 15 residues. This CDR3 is CASIQDSGGADTQYF. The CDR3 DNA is TGCGCCAGCATCCAAGATAGCGGGGGTGCAGATACGCAGTATTTT.

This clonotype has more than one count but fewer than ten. CDR3 residues: CSARDTGFDSPLHF. Written as DNA, the CDR3 is TGCAGTGCTAGGGACACAGGGTTTGATTCACCCCTCCACTTT. The chain carries TRBV20-1 and TRBJ1-6, with TRBD1 as a possible D gene (6 bases). Trimming left V 3 bases short and J 8 bases short, with 14 bases between. Germline loops: CDR1 DFQATT, CDR2 SNEGSKA (reference sequence). CDR3 length: 14 amino acids.

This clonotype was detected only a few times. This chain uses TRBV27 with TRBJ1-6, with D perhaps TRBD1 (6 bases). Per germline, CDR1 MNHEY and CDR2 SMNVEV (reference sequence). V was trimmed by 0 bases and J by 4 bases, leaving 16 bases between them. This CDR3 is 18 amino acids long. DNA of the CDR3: TGTGCCAGCAGTTTATCGGGGGGCGGCCCGGATTATAATTCACCCCTCCACTTT. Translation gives CASSLSGGGPDYNSPLHF.

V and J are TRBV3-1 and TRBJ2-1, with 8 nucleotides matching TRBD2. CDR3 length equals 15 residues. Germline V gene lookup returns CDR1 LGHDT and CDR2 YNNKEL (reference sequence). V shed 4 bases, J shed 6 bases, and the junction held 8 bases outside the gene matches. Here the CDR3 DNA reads TGTGCCAGCAGCCCCACAGCGGGGGCGACCAATGAGCAGTTCTTC. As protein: CASSPTAGATNEQFF.

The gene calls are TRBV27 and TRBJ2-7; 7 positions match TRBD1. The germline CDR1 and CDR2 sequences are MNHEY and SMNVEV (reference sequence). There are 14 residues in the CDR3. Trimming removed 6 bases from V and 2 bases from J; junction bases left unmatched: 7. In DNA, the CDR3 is TGTGCCAGCAGGCTAACAGGGGCGACCTACGAGCAGTACTTC. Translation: CASRLTGATYEQYF.

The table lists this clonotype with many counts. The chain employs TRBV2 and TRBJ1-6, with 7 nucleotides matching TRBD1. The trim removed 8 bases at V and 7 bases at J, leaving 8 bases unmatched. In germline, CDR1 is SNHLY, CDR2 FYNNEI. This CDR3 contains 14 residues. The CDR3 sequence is CASGGQSENSPLHF. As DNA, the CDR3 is TGTGCCAGCGGGGGACAGTCTGAAAATTCACCCCTCCACTTT.

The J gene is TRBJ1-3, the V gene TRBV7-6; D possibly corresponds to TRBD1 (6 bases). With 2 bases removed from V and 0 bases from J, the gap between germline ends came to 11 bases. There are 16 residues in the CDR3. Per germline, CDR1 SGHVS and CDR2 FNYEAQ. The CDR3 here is CASSLTTGSSGNTIYF. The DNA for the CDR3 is TGTGCCAGCAGCTTAACCACAGGGAGCTCTGGAAACACCATATATTTT. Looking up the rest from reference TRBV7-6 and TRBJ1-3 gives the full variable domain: GAGVSQSPRYKVTKRGQDVALRCDPISGHVSLYWYRQALGQGPEFLTYFNYEAQQDKSGLPNDRFSAERPEGSISTLTIQRTEQRDSAMYRCASSLTTGSSGNTIYFGEGSWLTVV.

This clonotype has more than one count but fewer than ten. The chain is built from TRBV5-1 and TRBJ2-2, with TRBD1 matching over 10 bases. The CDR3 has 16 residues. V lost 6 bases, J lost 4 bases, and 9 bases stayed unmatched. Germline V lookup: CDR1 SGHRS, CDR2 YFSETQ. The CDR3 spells CASTSTGTGVTGELFF. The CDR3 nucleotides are TGCGCCAGCACCTCAACGGGGACAGGGGTCACCGGGGAGCTGTTTTTT.

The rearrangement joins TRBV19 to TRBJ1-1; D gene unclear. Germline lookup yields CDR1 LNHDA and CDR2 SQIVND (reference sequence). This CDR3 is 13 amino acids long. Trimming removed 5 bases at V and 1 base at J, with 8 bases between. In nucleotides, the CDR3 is TGTGCCAGTAGTCCCTTAAGGAACACTGAAGCTTTCTTT. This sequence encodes CASSPLRNTEAFF.

CDR3 in amino acids: CASSRESYEQYV. In nucleotides, the CDR3 is TGTGCCAGCAGCCGAGAAAGCTACGAGCAGTACGTC. This sequence joins TRBV7-9 and TRBJ2-7; no clear D. This CDR3 spans 12 amino acids. V lost 5 bases to trimming and J lost 3 bases, with 8 bases between them. CDR1 SEHNR and CDR2 FQNEAQ come from the germline V gene (reference sequence).

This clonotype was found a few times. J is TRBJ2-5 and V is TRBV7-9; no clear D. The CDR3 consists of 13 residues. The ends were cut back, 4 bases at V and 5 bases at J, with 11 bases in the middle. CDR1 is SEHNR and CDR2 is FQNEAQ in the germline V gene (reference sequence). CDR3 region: CASSYRPPETQYF. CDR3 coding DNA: TGTGCCAGCAGCTACCGACCCCCGGAGACCCAGTACTTC.

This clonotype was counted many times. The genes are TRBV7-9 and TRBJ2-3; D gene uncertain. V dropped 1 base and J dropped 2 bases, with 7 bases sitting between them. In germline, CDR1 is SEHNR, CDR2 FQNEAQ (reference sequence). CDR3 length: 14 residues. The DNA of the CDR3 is TGTGCCAGCAGCTTAGATTTCACCACAGATACGCAGTATTTT. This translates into CASSLDFTTDTQYF.

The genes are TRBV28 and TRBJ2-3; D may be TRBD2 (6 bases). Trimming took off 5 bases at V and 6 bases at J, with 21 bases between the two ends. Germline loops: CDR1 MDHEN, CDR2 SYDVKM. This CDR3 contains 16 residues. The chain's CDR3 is CASSTAWGLTSDTQYF. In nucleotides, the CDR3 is TGTGCCAGCAGTACCGCATGGGGACTCACATCTGATACGCAGTATTTT. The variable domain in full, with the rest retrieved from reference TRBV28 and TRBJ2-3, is DVKVTQSSRYLVKRTGEKVFLECVQDMDHENMFWYRQDPGLGLRLIYFSYDVKMKEKGDIPEGYSVSREKKERFSLILESASTNQTSMYLCASSTAWGLTSDTQYFGPGTRLTVL.

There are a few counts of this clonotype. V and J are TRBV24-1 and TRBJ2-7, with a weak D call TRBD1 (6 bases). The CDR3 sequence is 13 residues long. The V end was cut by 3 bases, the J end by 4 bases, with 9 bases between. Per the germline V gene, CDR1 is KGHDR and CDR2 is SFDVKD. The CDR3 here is CATSDAGVYEQYF. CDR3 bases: TGTGCCACCAGTGATGCAGGGGTTTACGAGCAGTACTTC.

DNA of the CDR3: TGTGCCAGCAGTTCCTCGGTGGACAGATTCTTTTACGAGCAGTACGTC. Translated, it gives CASSSSVDRFFYEQYV. The gene calls are TRBV6-5 and TRBJ2-7; possibly TRBD1 for D (6 bases). Deletions cut 4 bases from V and 4 bases from J, with 20 bases between. The germline gives CDR1 MNHEY, CDR2 SVGAGI. The CDR3 length is 16 residues.